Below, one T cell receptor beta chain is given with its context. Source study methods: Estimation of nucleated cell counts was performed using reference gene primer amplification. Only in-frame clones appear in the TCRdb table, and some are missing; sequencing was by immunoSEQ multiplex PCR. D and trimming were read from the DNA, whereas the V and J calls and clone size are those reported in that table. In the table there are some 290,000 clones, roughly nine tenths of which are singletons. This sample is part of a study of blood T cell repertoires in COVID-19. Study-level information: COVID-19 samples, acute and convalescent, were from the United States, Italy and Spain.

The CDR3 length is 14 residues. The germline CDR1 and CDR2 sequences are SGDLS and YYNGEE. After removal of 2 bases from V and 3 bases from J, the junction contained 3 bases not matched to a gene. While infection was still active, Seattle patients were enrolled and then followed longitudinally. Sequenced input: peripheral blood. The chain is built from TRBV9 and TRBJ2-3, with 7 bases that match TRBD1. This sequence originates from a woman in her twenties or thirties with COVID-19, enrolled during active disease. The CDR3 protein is CASSVGQVTDTQYF. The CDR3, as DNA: TGTGCCAGCAGCGTCGGACAGGTAACAGATACGCAGTATTTT.